Listed below are T cell receptor beta chains from one sample, sequenced in a study of blood T cell repertoires in COVID-19. TCRdb's copy holds only in-frame clones and misses some; the assay was immunoSEQ multiplex PCR. The sample records roughly 280,000 clones, around four fifths being singletons. Sequencing was done on a sample of peripheral blood. These receptors were obtained from a man in his sixties with acute or convalescent COVID-19. CDR3s include the opening cysteine and the closing phenylalanine or tryptophan. The D gene is left open where the match is weak. Size values are once, few and many counts, or a class for expanded clones, and some rows have none.

v_call: TRBV28; clone_size: .; cdr3_length: 12; d_call: .; j_call: TRBJ1-2; cdr3_nt: TGTGCCAGCAGTTTTCTTGACTATGGCTACACCTTC; cdr3_aa: CASSFLDYGYTF
v_call: TRBV19; clone_size: .; cdr3_length: 16; d_call: TRBD2; j_call: TRBJ2-7; cdr3_nt: TGTGCCAGTAGTAAAAGCGGGGGGACGTTCTCCTACGAGCAGTACTTC; cdr3_aa: CASSKSGGTFSYEQYF
v_call: TRBV6-6; clone_size: .; cdr3_length: 15; d_call: TRBD1; j_call: TRBJ1-4; cdr3_nt: TGTGCCAGCAGTTACGGGGACAGGGGGGGCGAAAAACTGTTTTTT; cdr3_aa: CASSYGDRGGEKLFF
v_call: TRBV10-3; clone_size: .; cdr3_length: 14; d_call: .; j_call: TRBJ2-3; cdr3_nt: TGTGCCATCAGTTCCGCACAATACACAGATACGCAGTATTTT; cdr3_aa: CAISSAQYTDTQYF
v_call: TRBV12-3/TRBV12-4; clone_size: .; cdr3_length: 13; d_call: .; j_call: TRBJ2-5; cdr3_nt: TGTGCCAGCTCCTGGGGGGGGCCAGAGACCCAGTACTTC; cdr3_aa: CASSWGGPETQYF
v_call: TRBV27; clone_size: .; cdr3_length: 14; d_call: TRBD1; j_call: TRBJ2-7; cdr3_nt: TGTGCCAGCAGTTTAAACAGGGGCGAGGGAGAGCAGTACTTC; cdr3_aa: CASSLNRGEGEQYF
v_call: TRBV7-9; clone_size: once; cdr3_length: 12; d_call: TRBD1; j_call: TRBJ1-4; cdr3_nt: TGTGCCAGCAGCAAACCGACAGGGCTCTTCCTTTTT; cdr3_aa: CASSKPTGLFLF
v_call: TRBV9; clone_size: .; cdr3_length: 14; d_call: .; j_call: TRBJ1-4; cdr3_nt: TGTGCCAGCAGCGACAGGGTTGGTAATGAAAAACTGTTTTTT; cdr3_aa: CASSDRVGNEKLFF
v_call: TRBV15; clone_size: .; cdr3_length: 15; d_call: .; j_call: TRBJ1-1; cdr3_nt: TGTGCCACCAGCGCTCGACTCGCGGCCCTCACTGAAGCTTTCTTT; cdr3_aa: CATSARLAALTEAFF
v_call: TRBV27; clone_size: .; cdr3_length: 18; d_call: TRBD1; j_call: TRBJ1-4; cdr3_nt: TGTGCCAGCAGTGCCCGGGACAGGGGTTACGGGACTAATGAAAAACTGTTTTTT; cdr3_aa: CASSARDRGYGTNEKLFF
v_call: TRBV7-9; clone_size: .; cdr3_length: 16; d_call: TRBD1; j_call: TRBJ1-4; cdr3_nt: TGTGCCAGCAGCCGTCCCTCAGGGGGGACTAATGAAAAACTGTTTTTT; cdr3_aa: CASSRPSGGTNEKLFF
v_call: TRBV29-1; clone_size: .; cdr3_length: 11; d_call: .; j_call: TRBJ1-2; cdr3_nt: TGCAGCGTTGAACAGATCTATGGCTACACCTTC; cdr3_aa: CSVEQIYGYTF
v_call: TRBV6-1; clone_size: .; cdr3_length: 16; d_call: TRBD2; j_call: TRBJ2-1; cdr3_nt: TGTGCCAGCAGTGAACTCCTAGCGGGGGGGAGGAATGAGCAGTTCTTC; cdr3_aa: CASSELLAGGRNEQFF
v_call: TRBV9; clone_size: few; cdr3_length: 15; d_call: TRBD2; j_call: TRBJ2-5; cdr3_nt: TGTGCCAGCAGCGCTAGCGGGAGGTACCAAGAGACCCAGTACTTC; cdr3_aa: CASSASGRYQETQYF
v_call: TRBV30; clone_size: .; cdr3_length: 13; d_call: .; j_call: TRBJ1-3; cdr3_nt: TGTGCCTGGAGTGTACGCCTCCGGGACACCATATATTTT; cdr3_aa: CAWSVRLRDTIYF
v_call: TRBV3-1/TRBV3-2; clone_size: once; cdr3_length: 15; d_call: .; j_call: TRBJ1-2; cdr3_nt: TGTGCCAGCAGCCAAGATCTGGGCCCTTTTTTTGGCTACACCTTC; cdr3_aa: CASSQDLGPFFGYTF
v_call: TRBV7-8; clone_size: .; cdr3_length: 18; d_call: TRBD1; j_call: TRBJ1-4; cdr3_nt: TGTGCCAGCAGCTTAAGGGGAGGACAGGGTAGGGTGAATGAAAAACTGTTTTTT; cdr3_aa: CASSLRGGQGRVNEKLFF
v_call: TRBV4-1; clone_size: .; cdr3_length: 16; d_call: TRBD2; j_call: TRBJ2-5; cdr3_nt: TGCGCCAGCAGCCAAGATCGCGGGGGGCAGAAAGAGACCCAGTACTTC; cdr3_aa: CASSQDRGGQKETQYF
v_call: TRBV5-4; clone_size: few; cdr3_length: 14; d_call: TRBD2; j_call: TRBJ2-3; cdr3_nt: TGTGCCAGCAAAGGCGGGGGAACCACAGATACGCAGTATTTT; cdr3_aa: CASKGGGTTDTQYF
v_call: TRBV29-1; clone_size: .; cdr3_length: 12; d_call: TRBD2; j_call: TRBJ2-3; cdr3_nt: TGCAGCGTTGACCGGGGGGCAGATACGCAGTATTTT; cdr3_aa: CSVDRGADTQYF
v_call: TRBV19; clone_size: .; cdr3_length: 16; d_call: .; j_call: TRBJ2-2; cdr3_nt: TGTGCCAGTAGTCAGAATTTAGCGGAAACCACCGGGGAGCTGTTTTTT; cdr3_aa: CASSQNLAETTGELFF
v_call: TRBV12-3/TRBV12-4; clone_size: .; cdr3_length: 11; d_call: .; j_call: TRBJ1-2; cdr3_nt: TGTGCCAGCAGTTTGGGCCATGGCTACACCTTC; cdr3_aa: CASSLGHGYTF
v_call: TRBV2; clone_size: once; cdr3_length: 15; d_call: .; j_call: TRBJ1-1; cdr3_nt: TGTGCCAGCAGTGAAGCCCCGGGACTGATGGCTGAAGCTTTCTTT; cdr3_aa: CASSEAPGLMAEAFF
v_call: TRBV7-9; clone_size: .; cdr3_length: 17; d_call: .; j_call: TRBJ2-3; cdr3_nt: TGTGCCAGCAGCTTAGGTTATGCGGAACTACGCACAGATACGCAGTATTTT; cdr3_aa: CASSLGYAELRTDTQYF
v_call: TRBV19; clone_size: .; cdr3_length: 12; d_call: TRBD1; j_call: TRBJ1-2; cdr3_nt: TGTGCCAGTCGGGACAGGGGGGAAGGCTACACCTTC; cdr3_aa: CASRDRGEGYTF
v_call: TRBV27; clone_size: .; cdr3_length: 16; d_call: TRBD2; j_call: TRBJ2-7; cdr3_nt: TGTGCCAGCAGTTTAAGACGTCCACTAGCGGGAGTACAGCAGTACTTC; cdr3_aa: CASSLRRPLAGVQQYF
v_call: TRBV7-9; clone_size: .; cdr3_length: 11; d_call: .; j_call: TRBJ1-5; cdr3_nt: TGTGCCAGCAGCTCCCAGGGTCCCCAGCATTTT; cdr3_aa: CASSSQGPQHF
v_call: TRBV7-3; clone_size: once; cdr3_length: 16; d_call: .; j_call: TRBJ2-3; cdr3_nt: TGTGCCAGCAGCTCGCCTCGGGGGGCGGGAACAGATACGCAGTATTTT; cdr3_aa: CASSSPRGAGTDTQYF
v_call: TRBV7-6; clone_size: .; cdr3_length: 15; d_call: TRBD1; j_call: TRBJ1-5; cdr3_nt: TGTGCCAGCAGCGGACAGGGAGATAGCAATCAGCCCCAGCATTTT; cdr3_aa: CASSGQGDSNQPQHF
v_call: TRBV7-2; clone_size: .; cdr3_length: 13; d_call: .; j_call: TRBJ2-7; cdr3_nt: TGTGCCAGCACCAACAACCTCCGGGGCGAGCAGTACTTC; cdr3_aa: CASTNNLRGEQYF
v_call: TRBV19; clone_size: few; cdr3_length: 16; d_call: .; j_call: TRBJ1-1; cdr3_nt: TGTGCCAGTAGAGCGGGAGGACGAGGGGGGCTCACTGAAGCTTTCTTT; cdr3_aa: CASRAGGRGGLTEAFF
v_call: TRBV19; clone_size: .; cdr3_length: 15; d_call: TRBD1; j_call: TRBJ2-7; cdr3_nt: TGTGCCAGTAGCACCGGGACAGGGGGCCGATACGAGCAGTACTTC; cdr3_aa: CASSTGTGGRYEQYF
v_call: TRBV7-2; clone_size: .; cdr3_length: 16; d_call: TRBD2; j_call: TRBJ2-3; cdr3_nt: TGTGCCAGCAGCTTAGGAGCGGGGGACCTCGCGTATACGCAGTATTTT; cdr3_aa: CASSLGAGDLAYTQYF
v_call: TRBV28; clone_size: many; cdr3_length: 15; d_call: .; j_call: TRBJ2-5; cdr3_nt: TGTGCCAGCAGCTCCCCAGCCAGGGGGAGGGAGACCCAGTACTTC; cdr3_aa: CASSSPARGRETQYF
v_call: TRBV7-8; clone_size: .; cdr3_length: 16; d_call: TRBD2; j_call: TRBJ2-1; cdr3_nt: TGTGCCAGCAGCCCACCTAGCGGGAGGCATTACAATGAGCAGTTCTTC; cdr3_aa: CASSPPSGRHYNEQFF
v_call: TRBV7-9; clone_size: .; cdr3_length: 16; d_call: TRBD2; j_call: TRBJ2-7; cdr3_nt: TGTGCCAGCAGCTTAGGACTAGCGGGGACTTACTACGAGCAGTACTTC; cdr3_aa: CASSLGLAGTYYEQYF
v_call: TRBV7-9; clone_size: .; cdr3_length: 17; d_call: .; j_call: TRBJ2-3; cdr3_nt: TGTGCCAGCAGCTCCCTCACAGACATCACTAGCACAGATACGCAGTATTTT; cdr3_aa: CASSSLTDITSTDTQYF
v_call: TRBV5-6; clone_size: .; cdr3_length: 13; d_call: .; j_call: TRBJ1-2; cdr3_nt: TGTGCCAGCAGCTCGCTGACAGGAGATGGCTACACCTTC; cdr3_aa: CASSSLTGDGYTF
v_call: TRBV5-1; clone_size: .; cdr3_length: 17; d_call: .; j_call: TRBJ2-6; cdr3_nt: TGCGCCAGCAGCTATGGGACAATGGGGTCTGGGGCCAACGTCCTGACTTTC; cdr3_aa: CASSYGTMGSGANVLTF
v_call: TRBV5-1; clone_size: .; cdr3_length: 11; d_call: .; j_call: TRBJ2-7; cdr3_nt: TGCGCCAGCAGCCAGGGGCCCGAGCAGTACTTC; cdr3_aa: CASSQGPEQYF
v_call: TRBV30; clone_size: .; cdr3_length: 14; d_call: TRBD1; j_call: TRBJ2-2; cdr3_nt: TGTGCCTGGAGTGTACGAGGGGGCGGCGGGGAGCTGTTTTTT; cdr3_aa: CAWSVRGGGGELFF
v_call: TRBV24-1; clone_size: .; cdr3_length: 13; d_call: TRBD1; j_call: TRBJ1-2; cdr3_nt: TGTGCCACTCAGGTCCAGGGGGTCTGGGGCTACACCTTC; cdr3_aa: CATQVQGVWGYTF